This TCR beta chain was recorded in a study of blood T cell repertoires in COVID-19. Study-wide background: Whether acute or convalescent, the COVID-19 samples came from the United States, Italy and Spain. T cells, B-cell-depleted T cells, or PBMCs supplied cDNA or gDNA.

Original analysis: For nucleated cells, counts were estimated from reference gene primer amplification. The method was immunoSEQ multiplex PCR; TCRdb's version includes in-frame clones alone and lacks a portion of them. V and J calls and clone size are as listed in that table; D and trimming were resolved from the DNA. The sample has some 160,000 clones; 75% to 85% are singletons. The sequence came from a human donor in a cohort sampled during active COVID-19. The sequencing sample was made of peripheral blood.

DNA for the CDR3: TGCGCCAGCAGCTTGGGGGGCAGCCAGGGCGAAAAACTGTTTTTT. Translating it yields CASSLGGSQGEKLFF. The V call is TRBV5-1, the J call TRBJ1-4, with a tentative D call TRBD1 (5 bases). The CDR3 spans 15 residues. Deletions cut 0 bases from V and 8 bases from J, with 14 bases between. Germline V gives CDR1 SGHRS, CDR2 YFSETQ.